The 27 T cell receptor beta chains below were found in one sample sequenced in a study of blood T cell repertoires in COVID-19. Sequencing used immunoSEQ multiplex PCR; TCRdb keeps in-frame clones, though not all of them. The table shows 150,000 to 200,000 clones, with around four fifths occurring only once. Specimen: peripheral blood. The receptors stem from a woman in her seventies with COVID-19, enrolled during active disease.

The chain recombines TRBV5-8 with TRBJ1-1; TRBD1 matches at 10 bases. Trimming took 4 bases from V and 3 from J; bases not matched to a gene: 6. Germline CDR1 SGHTS, CDR2 YDEGEE. The CDR3 is made up of 15 amino acids. CDR3 in DNA: TGTGCCAGCAGCCCCCCGACAGGGGGCCACACTGAAGCTTTCTTT. The encoded protein is CASSPPTGGHTEAFF.

In nucleotides, the CDR3 is TGTGCCAGCAGCTTAGATCCCACCTCGCTTAGAGAAAAACTGTTTTTT. Translating gives CASSLDPTSLREKLFF. The chain is built from TRBV11-3 and TRBJ1-4; D not resolved. CDR1 and CDR2 (germline): SGHNT, YENEEA. The CDR3 has 16 amino acids. With 0 bases removed from V and 8 bases from J, the gap between germline ends came to 16 bases.

The chain employs TRBV11-2 and TRBJ1-2, with D uncertain. Germline CDR1 is SGHAT and CDR2 is FQNNGV. Trimming stripped 0 bases from V and 7 bases from J, with 18 bases between. The CDR3 totals 16 residues. The CDR3 protein is CASSLDLAGSTGGYTF. In DNA form, the CDR3 reads TGTGCCAGCAGCTTAGATCTAGCGGGGTCGACGGGTGGCTACACCTTC.

The chain joins TRBV3-1 (or the pseudogene TRBV3-2) to TRBJ1-4, with unresolved D. This CDR3 contains 13 residues. V lost 1 base, J lost 3 bases, and 3 bases lay in between. Germline CDR1 is LGHDT and CDR2 is YNNKEL (reference sequence). The CDR3 spells CASSQVANEKLFF. Here the CDR3 DNA reads TGTGCCAGCAGCCAAGTAGCTAATGAAAAACTGTTTTTT.

The chain combines TRBV7-3 with TRBJ2-3, with D possibly being TRBD1 (5 bases). V gave up 5 bases and J gave up 6 bases, with 15 bases separating them. This CDR3 is built from 14 residues. Looked up from germline, CDR1 is SGHTA and CDR2 is FQGTGA. The CDR3 is CASSRTPVPDTQYF. The CDR3 DNA sequence: TGTGCCAGCAGCCGGACACCGGTCCCCGATACGCAGTATTTT.

The table lists this clone with a count of one. This sequence joins TRBV6-5 and TRBJ2-4, with 10 nucleotides matching TRBD1. This CDR3 has 15 residues. Germline values: CDR1 MNHEY, CDR2 SVGAGI. J lost 7 bases, V lost 2 bases, and 5 bases had no gene match. The CDR3 DNA follows: TGTGCCAGCAGTTACACGTTGACAGGGGGCAACATTCAGTACTTC. This encodes CASSYTLTGGNIQYF.

J is TRBJ1-1 and V is TRBV28, with 9 nucleotides matching TRBD1. The CDR3 sequence is 12 residues long. V dropped 5 bases and J dropped 9; count of bases not matched to a gene: 4. The germline V gene encodes CDR1 MDHEN and CDR2 SYDVKM. CDR3 sequence reads: CASSLGQGKAFF. DNA for the CDR3: TGTGCCAGCAGTCTTGGACAGGGGAAAGCTTTCTTT.

This clone was observed a single time. V is TRBV5-4 and J is TRBJ2-3; 10 positions match TRBD2. The V gene end was trimmed by 2 bases and the J gene end by 3 bases; junction bases not matched to a gene: 6. This CDR3 region has 16 residues. CDR1 SGHNT and CDR2 YYREEE come from the germline V gene (reference sequence). The CDR3 sequence is CASSFPAGGPTDTQYF. The CDR3 bases are TGTGCCAGCAGCTTTCCAGCGGGAGGGCCGACAGATACGCAGTATTTT.

The gene calls are TRBV28 and TRBJ1-2, with D unresolved. CDR3 length equals 15 residues. Germline V gives CDR1 MDHEN, CDR2 SYDVKM. Trimming took 4 bases from V and 7 from J, leaving 19 bases between them. CDR3 in amino acids: CASSSQTIGVGGYTF. Written as DNA, the CDR3 is TGTGCCAGCAGTTCCCAGACAATCGGGGTGGGTGGCTACACCTTC.

The chain couples TRBV24-1 to TRBJ2-1; possible D gene TRBD2, 6 bases. Trimming left V 9 bases short and J 9 bases short, with 11 bases between. The CDR3 length is 11 residues. CDR1 KGHDR and CDR2 SFDVKD come from the germline V gene. Here the CDR3 reads CATLAGGEQFF. DNA of the CDR3: TGTGCCACCCTTGCCGGGGGTGAGCAGTTCTTC.

The rearrangement uses TRBV3-1 (or the pseudogene TRBV3-2) and TRBJ2-7; TRBD2 matches at 12 bases. The germline gives CDR1 LGHDT, CDR2 YNNKEL (reference sequence). The CDR3 is 14 amino acids. Unmatched junction bases numbered 2, after V lost 2 bases and J lost 6 bases. DNA for the CDR3: TGTGCCAGCAGCCAAAGACTAGCGGGAGTCGAGCAGTACTTC. Amino acid sequence: CASSQRLAGVEQYF.

The rearrangement joins TRBV9 to TRBJ2-3; 9 bases align to TRBD2. CDR1 SGDLS and CDR2 YYNGEE come from the germline V gene. This CDR3 comprises 16 residues. J was trimmed by 5 bases and V by 2 bases; bases with no gene match: 9. CDR3 protein: CASSVGSSGRLDTQYF. The CDR3 DNA reads TGTGCCAGCAGCGTCGGCTCCAGCGGGAGGTTAGATACGCAGTATTTT.

This chain links TRBV5-1 with TRBJ2-2, with D possibly matching TRBD1 (6 bases). There are 15 residues in the CDR3. V lost 4 bases and J 1 base, leaving 11 bases between the germline ends. The germline CDR1 and CDR2 sequences are SGHRS and YFSETQ. As DNA, the CDR3 is TGCGCCAGCAGCAGGAACAGGGAGAACACCGGGGAGCTGTTTTTT. Translated, it gives CASSRNRENTGELFF.

The gene calls are TRBV6-4 and TRBJ2-2; tentatively, D is TRBD2 (5 bases). The V end was cut by 10 bases, the J end by 7 bases, with 16 bases between. Germline CDR1 is MRHNA and CDR2 is SNTAGT. The CDR3 consists of 13 residues. CDR3 in DNA: TGTGCCACCCGACGGGAAGGGAACGGGGAGCTGTTTTTT. This gives the protein CATRREGNGELFF.

The genes are TRBV5-6 and TRBJ2-1; 10 nucleotides match TRBD2. Germline V gene data show CDR1 as SGHDT and CDR2 as YYEEEE. The CDR3 spans 16 residues. V lost 4 bases to trimming and J lost 7 bases; unmatched junction nucleotides: 11. CDR3 sequence (DNA): TGTGCCAGCAGCGTTGGGCTAGCGGGAGTACGGAATGAGCAGTTCTTC. Its translation: CASSVGLAGVRNEQFF. Filled out from reference TRBV5-6 and TRBJ2-1, the complete variable domain reads DAGVTQSPTHLIKTRGQQVTLRCSPKSGHDTVSWYQQALGQGPQFIFQYYEEEERQRGNFPDRFSGHQFPNYSSELNVNALLLGDSALYLCASSVGLAGVRNEQFFGPGTRLTVL.

This clone occurred a few times. This rearrangement joins TRBV18 to TRBJ1-1, with D possibly matching TRBD1 (5 bases). The V end lost 0 bases, the J end lost 0 bases, and 14 bases lay between the germline ends. This CDR3 has 17 residues. Germline V gives CDR1 KGHSH, CDR2 LQKENI. In DNA, the CDR3 is TGTGCCAGCTCACCACCAGGCAGGGCGAACATGAACACTGAAGCTTTCTTT. Translating it yields CASSPPGRANMNTEAFF.

This clone was seen only once. This rearrangement joins TRBV29-1 to TRBJ1-4, with D possibly being TRBD1 (6 bases). CDR1 and CDR2 (germline): SQVTM, ANQGSEA. The V end lost 5 bases, the J end lost 0 bases, and 10 bases lay between the germline ends. The CDR3 spans 14 residues. CDR3 nucleotide sequence: TGCAGCGTTCATCAGGGGCCAACTAATGAAAAACTGTTTTTT. Protein product: CSVHQGPTNEKLFF.

The rearrangement links TRBV2 to TRBJ1-2; unclear D gene. Germline values: CDR1 SNHLY, CDR2 FYNNEI. The CDR3 consists of 12 residues. The V and J ends lost 4 bases and 8 bases respectively, with 11 bases between them. The CDR3 sequence is CASSVREKGYTF. The CDR3 nucleotides read TGTGCCAGCAGTGTGCGAGAGAAGGGCTACACCTTC.

The V gene is TRBV19, the J gene TRBJ2-2; 11 positions agree with TRBD2. The CDR3 has 15 residues. Looked up from germline, CDR1 is LNHDA and CDR2 is SQIVND (reference sequence). V lost 6 bases and J lost 2; bases outside the gene matches: 2. CDR3 DNA sequence: TGTGCCAGTAGAACTAGCGGGAGTAACACCGGGGAGCTGTTTTTT. This encodes CASRTSGSNTGELFF.

V usage is TRBV19 and J usage is TRBJ2-1, with 7 bases lining up with TRBD2. This CDR3 has 16 amino acids. Germline V gene data show CDR1 as LNHDA and CDR2 as SQIVND (reference sequence). The V and J ends lost 4 bases and 6 bases, in that order; junction bases with no gene match: 12. CDR3 loop: CASSSSALAPSNEQFF. In DNA form, the CDR3 reads TGTGCCAGTAGTAGTTCAGCACTAGCGCCCTCCAATGAGCAGTTCTTC.

The chain recombines TRBV29-1 with TRBJ2-7, with D unclear. V was shortened by 7 bases and J by 2 bases, with 9 bases between the two germline ends. Germline assignment: CDR1 SQVTM and CDR2 ANQGSEA. The CDR3 loop spans 11 amino acids. CDR3 bases: TGCAGCGCCGGTAATCCCTACGAGCAGTACTTC. Its protein is CSAGNPYEQYF.

CDR3 bases: TGTGCCAGCAGCCCCGCTAGCCCACCCCCCTACTTC. It encodes CASSPASPPPYF. The J gene is TRBJ2-7, the V gene TRBV12-3 or TRBV12-4; a weak D match, TRBD2 (5 bases). V gave up 6 bases and J gave up 13 bases, with 19 bases separating them. The CDR3 is 12 residues long.

The V call is TRBV19, the J call TRBJ1-2; the D gene is possibly TRBD1 (5 bases). The CDR3 is made up of 12 amino acids. CDR1 and CDR2 from the germline V gene are LNHDA and SQIVND (reference sequence). Trimming removed 4 bases at V and 5 bases at J, with 8 bases between. For the CDR3, the DNA is TGTGCCAGTAGTACAGGGAGGTATGGCTACACCTTC. Translation gives CASSTGRYGYTF.

This rearrangement joins TRBV24-1 to TRBJ2-2; D is perhaps TRBD1 (6 bases). Trimming took off 0 bases at V and 1 base at J, with 8 bases between the two ends. This CDR3 has 16 residues. The germline V gene encodes CDR1 KGHDR and CDR2 SFDVKD. The CDR3 here is CATSDLGRGNTGELFF. The CDR3 DNA follows: TGTGCCACCAGTGATTTGGGCAGGGGGAACACCGGGGAGCTGTTTTTT.

The chain uses TRBV19 and TRBJ2-1, with 9 bases identical to TRBD1. In germline, CDR1 is LNHDA, CDR2 SQIVND (reference sequence). The CDR3 consists of 15 residues. The J segment lost 7 bases and the V segment lost 5 bases, leaving 9 bases of the junction unmatched. CDR3 nucleotide sequence: TGTGCCAGTAGTCACCGGGACAGGGCGGCGAATGAGCAGTTCTTC. Protein product: CASSHRDRAANEQFF.

The gene calls are TRBV30 and TRBJ1-3; the D is unclear. Looked up from germline, CDR1 is GTSNPN and CDR2 is SVGIG (reference sequence). CDR3 size: 15 residues. V was pared by 0 bases and J by 1 base, with 10 bases between. CDR3 loop: CAWSVRRLSGNTIYF. The CDR3 region has the DNA TGTGCCTGGAGTGTACGTCGACTTTCTGGAAACACCATATATTTT.

The chain employs TRBV7-9 and TRBJ2-5; D is unresolved. Trimming left V 3 bases short and J 1 base short, with 9 bases between. The germline gives CDR1 SEHNR, CDR2 FQNEAQ (reference sequence). The CDR3 has 14 residues. The CDR3 sequence: CASSFSQSQETQYF. In DNA form, the CDR3 reads TGTGCCAGCAGCTTCTCACAAAGCCAAGAGACCCAGTACTTC. The complete variable domain, with remaining parts taken from reference TRBV7-9 and TRBJ2-5, reads DTGVSQNPRHKITKRGQNVTFRCDPISEHNRLYWYRQTLGQGPEFLTYFQNEAQLEKSRLLSDRFSAERPKGSFSTLEIQRTEQGDSAMYLCASSFSQSQETQYFGPGTRLLVL.